Shown below are 32 T cell receptor beta chains from a single sample sequenced in a study of spatial heterogeneity in lung cancer. TCRdb re-called the 5' RACE reads with MiXCR, one entry per CDR3 protein. The sample gives 6,000 or so distinct CDR3 sequences, around an eighth of which show up once; 16% is in the top ten. This sample's time point: sample taken at primary tumor resection. Tumor, nontumor lung or frozen PBMC supplied whole RNA that was sequenced unsorted. The sequencing here drew on normal lung tissue next to the tumor, taken at surgery. All receptors derive from a male donor with early-stage non-small cell lung cancer.

The table lists this clonotype with many counts. This chain connects TRBV11-2 to TRBJ2-4, with a tentative D call TRBD1 (5 bases). Trimming removed 5 bases at V and 15 bases at J, with 17 bases between. This CDR3 spans 12 amino acids. Germline CDR1 SGHAT, CDR2 FQNNGV. CDR3 amino acids: CASSLPGAGSYF. CDR3 DNA: TGTGCCAGCAGCCTGCCTGGGGCAGGGTCGTACTTC.

A few counts support this clonotype. The genes are TRBV10-3 and TRBJ2-1; no clear D. Germline V gene data show CDR1 as ENHRY and CDR2 as SYGVKD. There are 12 residues in the CDR3. Trimming left V 0 bases short and J 9 bases short, with 6 bases between. CDR3 nucleotides: TGTGCCATCAGTGAGTCGCCCCTTGAGCAGTTCTTC. Its translation is CAISESPLEQFF.

This clonotype is classed as medium-sized (0.01 to 0.1%). The genes are TRBV18 and TRBJ1-1; no clear D. The V end was cut by 1 base, the J end by 6 bases, with 18 bases between. The CDR3 is 16 residues long. CDR1 is KGHSH and CDR2 is LQKENI in the germline V gene. CDR3 DNA: TGTGCCAGCTCACCACGGCAATCCATATCAGGCGCTGAAGCTTTCTTT. It specifies CASSPRQSISGAEAFF.

This clonotype was detected ten times or more. A junction end diverges from the germline sequence, so it may reflect a read error. CDR3 loop: CASSLERGNAEAFF. In DNA, the CDR3 is TGTGCCAGCAGCTTAGAAAGGGGGAACGCTGAAGCTTTCTTT. The rearrangement joins TRBV7-8 to TRBJ1-1, with D perhaps TRBD1 (6 bases). This CDR3 has 14 amino acids. Germline lookup yields CDR1 SGHVS and CDR2 FQNEAQ.

This clonotype appeared many times. This chain links TRBV29-1 with TRBJ1-5; D unclear. The CDR3 runs to 12 residues. CDR1 is SQVTM and CDR2 is ANQGSEA in the germline V gene. The ends were cut back, 5 bases at V and 6 bases at J, with 11 bases in the middle. As DNA, the CDR3 is TGCAGCGTTAGGGATCGGGGTCAGCCCCAGCATTTT. Protein product: CSVRDRGQPQHF.

This clonotype occurred many times. The V and J genes are TRBV6-1 and TRBJ2-7; TRBD1 might be the D (6 bases). This CDR3 is 15 amino acids long. Per germline, CDR1 MNHNS and CDR2 SASEGT. The V and J ends lost 1 base and 1 base respectively, with 11 bases between them. The DNA for the CDR3 is TGTGCCAGCAGTGAAGGGACAGACAATTCCTACGAGCAGTACTTC. It encodes CASSEGTDNSYEQYF.

CDR3 sequence (DNA): TGTGCCAGCAGGTTTGTTCTAAACACTGAAGCTTTCTTT. Protein: CASRFVLNTEAFF. The chain employs TRBV6-2 or TRBV6-3 and TRBJ1-1; D not certain. Looked up from germline, CDR1 is MNHEY and CDR2 is SVGEGT. V lost 6 bases to trimming and J lost 2 bases, with 10 bases between them. The CDR3 has 13 amino acids.

Sample share makes this clonotype medium-sized. J is TRBJ2-3 and V is TRBV20-1, with D perhaps matching TRBD2 (7 bases). The CDR3 runs to 16 residues. Germline CDR1 reads DFQATT; CDR2 reads SNEGSKA (reference sequence). Trimming pared 1 base from V and 1 base from J, leaving 15 bases between. In DNA form, the CDR3 reads TGCAGTGCTAGAGGGGGGGCTAGCGGACGCACAGATACGCAGTATTTT. Translating it yields CSARGGASGRTDTQYF.

This clonotype is medium-sized (0.01 to 0.1%). This chain connects TRBV6-5 to TRBJ1-1; D call uncertain. Germline loops: CDR1 MNHEY, CDR2 SVGAGI. Trimming removed 1 base at V and 5 bases at J, with 5 bases between. This CDR3 contains 12 residues. CDR3 coding DNA: TGTGCCAGCAGTTACTACAGTACTGAAGCTTTCTTT. Its protein product is CASSYYSTEAFF.

This clonotype has more than one count but fewer than ten. The rearrangement joins TRBV5-1 to TRBJ2-7; D is unresolved. In germline, CDR1 is SGHRS, CDR2 YFSETQ. Trimming pared 4 bases from V and 4 bases from J, leaving 15 bases between. CDR3 size: 14 residues. The CDR3 region is CASSPSVERYEQYF. DNA of the CDR3: TGCGCCAGCAGCCCCTCTGTTGAAAGATACGAGCAGTACTTC.

This clonotype is deemed medium-sized. V usage is TRBV6-5 and J usage is TRBJ1-1; D is ambiguous. The CDR3 covers 13 residues. Germline-derived CDR1 and CDR2 are MNHEY and SVGAGI. V lost 4 bases and J lost 3, with 9 bases in between. CDR3 sequence: CASSLTMDTEAFF. The CDR3 DNA follows: TGTGCCAGCAGTTTGACAATGGACACTGAAGCTTTCTTT.

This clonotype showed up many times. The chain uses TRBV5-1 and TRBJ1-2; 7 bases are a match to TRBD1. Germline CDR1 is SGHRS and CDR2 is YFSETQ. Germline trimming cut 4 bases from V and 3 bases from J; bases unmatched to any gene: 6. The CDR3 has 14 amino acids. The CDR3 DNA follows: TGCGCCAGCAGCCCGGGACAGCTTCACTATGGCTACACCTTC. This sequence encodes CASSPGQLHYGYTF.

The chain uses TRBV2 and TRBJ2-3, with 10 bases matching TRBD2. Germline CDR1 is SNHLY and CDR2 is FYNNEI. The CDR3 extends over 17 amino acids. V lost 0 bases and J lost 5; bases outside the gene matches: 8. The CDR3 sequence is CASSEALSGRALDTQYF. The CDR3, as DNA: TGTGCCAGCAGTGAAGCCTTAAGCGGGAGGGCCCTAGATACGCAGTATTTT.

This clonotype is deemed medium-sized. The V call is TRBV27, the J call TRBJ2-5; 11 nucleotides line up with TRBD2. The V and J ends lost 5 bases and 5 bases, in that order; junction bases with no gene match: 7. The germline gives CDR1 MNHEY, CDR2 SMNVEV (reference sequence). The CDR3 has 15 residues. The CDR3 spells CASSPRLAGRETQYF. Written as DNA, the CDR3 is TGTGCCAGCAGTCCAAGACTAGCGGGAAGGGAGACCCAGTACTTC.

This clonotype was observed at least ten times. The J gene is TRBJ2-7, the V gene TRBV5-1; 11 bases align to TRBD2. The CDR3 contains 16 residues. Per germline, CDR1 SGHRS and CDR2 YFSETQ. V was clipped by 4 bases and J by 3 bases; unmatched bases: 9. CDR3 amino acids: CASSPRGTSGVYEQYF. The CDR3 DNA reads as TGCGCCAGCAGCCCCCGCGGGACTAGCGGTGTCTACGAGCAGTACTTC.

This clonotype is deemed medium-sized. The J gene is TRBJ2-1, the V gene TRBV13; 10 bases align to TRBD2. The J segment lost 10 bases and the V segment lost 2 bases, leaving 8 bases of the junction unmatched. Germline V gene lookup returns CDR1 PRHDT and CDR2 FYEKMQ (reference sequence). This CDR3 is built from 15 residues. CDR3 sequence reads: CASSLPLAGVGEQFF. CDR3 nucleotides: TGTGCCAGCAGCTTACCCCTAGCGGGAGTAGGCGAGCAGTTCTTC. The variable domain in full, completed from reference TRBV13 and TRBJ2-1, reads AAGVIQSPRHLIKEKRETATLKCYPIPRHDTVYWYQQGPGQDPQFLISFYEKMQSDKGSIPDRFSAQQFSDYHSELNMSSLELGDSALYFCASSLPLAGVGEQFFGPGTRLTVL.

In this sample, this clonotype turned up many times. This chain connects TRBV12-3 or TRBV12-4 to TRBJ1-1; D unclear. Between the trimmed V and J ends, which lost 3 bases and 1 base, there was a span of 9 bases. The CDR3 consists of 14 residues. DNA of the CDR3: TGTGCCAGCAGTTTCTCAGCGGAGAACACTGAAGCTTTCTTT. It yields the protein CASSFSAENTEAFF.

This clonotype has at least ten counts. The chain is built from TRBV7-3 and TRBJ2-2; 9 positions agree with TRBD1. This CDR3 has 19 residues. Trimming removed 0 bases from V and 0 bases from J; junction bases left unmatched: 8. Germline V lookup: CDR1 SGHTA, CDR2 FQGTGA. The CDR3 coding sequence is TGTGCCAGCAGCTTAACACCAGGGACAGGGCGTACGAACACCGGGGAGCTGTTTTTT. Translating it yields CASSLTPGTGRTNTGELFF.

This clonotype was found many times. The rearrangement joins TRBV27 to TRBJ2-3, with D possibly matching TRBD1 (5 bases). CDR3 length: 15 residues. Looked up from germline, CDR1 is MNHEY and CDR2 is SMNVEV (reference sequence). V was trimmed by 0 bases and J by 0 bases, leaving 7 bases between them. The CDR3 is CASSLSAGSTDTQYF. The CDR3 bases are TGTGCCAGCAGTTTATCGGCAGGGAGCACAGATACGCAGTATTTT.

The chain has TRBV28 and TRBJ2-7; D ambiguous. The V and J ends lost 3 bases and 5 bases respectively, with 8 bases between them. The CDR3 runs to 12 residues. Germline values: CDR1 MDHEN, CDR2 SYDVKM. In nucleotides, the CDR3 is TGTGCCAGCAGTTTTCTGCCCCACGAGCAGTACTTC. Its protein product is CASSFLPHEQYF.

This clonotype has ten or more counts. This chain connects TRBV5-1 to TRBJ2-3; a weak D match, TRBD2 (5 bases). Deletions cut 2 bases from V and 4 bases from J, with 11 bases between. Germline V gene lookup returns CDR1 SGHRS and CDR2 YFSETQ. There are 14 residues in the CDR3. CDR3 nucleotide sequence: TGCGCCAGCAGCTTTACTAGTGATGCAGATACGCAGTATTTT. This gives the protein CASSFTSDADTQYF.

This clonotype was recorded many times. J is TRBJ2-7 and V is TRBV12-3 or TRBV12-4; 9 bases align to TRBD2. The CDR3 extends over 15 amino acids. The V and J ends lost 5 bases and 1 base, in that order; junction bases with no gene match: 6. The CDR3 DNA sequence: TGTGCCAGCAGTAAGACTAGCGGCTTTTCCTACGAGCAGTACTTC. Protein: CASSKTSGFSYEQYF.

By sample fraction, this clonotype is medium-sized. The chain recombines TRBV2 with TRBJ2-7; 9 bases fit TRBD1. The CDR3 contains 14 residues. V lost 5 bases and J lost 3; bases outside the gene matches: 5. From germline, CDR1 is SNHLY and CDR2 FYNNEI. The CDR3 sequence is CASSIQGASYEQYF. In DNA form, the CDR3 reads TGTGCCAGCAGTATACAGGGGGCCAGCTACGAGCAGTACTTC. Combining the CDR3 with reference TRBV2 and TRBJ2-7 gives the whole variable domain EPEVTQTPSHQVTQMGQEVILRCVPISNHLYFYWYRQILGQKVEFLVSFYNNEISEKSEIFDDQFSVERPDGSNFTLKIRSTKLEDSAMYFCASSIQGASYEQYFGPGTRLTVT.

This clonotype is labeled medium-sized. This chain joins TRBV29-1 and TRBJ2-1; TRBD2 is a possible D gene (9 bases). Germline V gives CDR1 SQVTM, CDR2 ANQGSEA. The CDR3 length is 15 residues. The V gene lost 4 bases and the J gene lost 5 bases, with 18 bases spanning the gap. CDR3 sequence (DNA): TGCAGCGTTGGCAGGGGGCTAGCGGGGAACAATGAGCAGTTCTTC. It yields the protein CSVGRGLAGNNEQFF.

In its sample, this clonotype is medium-sized (0.01 to 0.1%). The chain employs TRBV3-1 and TRBJ2-1; D is unclear. Germline loops: CDR1 LGHDT, CDR2 YNNKEL (reference sequence). The V gene lost 0 bases and the J gene lost 4 bases, with 4 bases spanning the gap. The CDR3 is made up of 13 amino acids. The CDR3 loop is CASSQDRYNEQFF. Written as DNA, the CDR3 is TGTGCCAGCAGCCAAGATAGGTACAATGAGCAGTTCTTC.

Many counts were recorded for this clonotype. V and J are TRBV6-2 or TRBV6-3 and TRBJ1-2; 10 bases are shared with TRBD1. Germline loops: CDR1 MNHEY, CDR2 SVGEGT. This CDR3 has 15 residues. V trimming: 5 bases; J trimming: 8 bases; junction bases outside the gene matches: 11. The CDR3 loop reads CASSRNRDRGGGYTF. The CDR3 DNA is TGTGCCAGCAGTAGAAACCGGGACAGGGGAGGAGGCTACACCTTC.

This clonotype was seen repeatedly, ten times or more. The V and J genes are TRBV12-3 or TRBV12-4 and TRBJ1-3, with D perhaps matching TRBD1 (5 bases). V was trimmed by 5 bases and J by 16 bases, leaving 15 bases between them. The CDR3 extends over 11 amino acids. The CDR3 sequence: CASSLQAGGYF. CDR3 in DNA: TGTGCCAGCAGTCTACAGGCCGGGGGGTATTTT.

In this sample, this clonotype is medium-sized. The chain couples TRBV12-3 or TRBV12-4 to TRBJ2-1; D may correspond to TRBD1 or TRBD2 (5 bases each). The CDR3 covers 13 residues. Trimming pared 7 bases from V and 8 bases from J, leaving 15 bases between. CDR3: CASTWDGDYEQFF. CDR3 nucleotides: TGTGCCAGCACCTGGGACGGTGATTATGAGCAGTTCTTC.

This clonotype was seen many times. The chain employs TRBV19 and TRBJ1-5; D perhaps matches TRBD1 (6 bases). The CDR3 runs 15 residues. V dropped 8 bases and J dropped 0 bases, with 14 bases sitting between them. From germline, CDR1 is LNHDA and CDR2 SQIVND (reference sequence). CDR3 in DNA: TGTGCCAGTGCCAGGGGAGGATATAGCAATCAGCCCCAGCATTTT. This codes for CASARGGYSNQPQHF.

In its sample, this clonotype ranks as medium-sized. The gene calls are TRBV11-2 and TRBJ1-1, with TRBD1 identical over 7 bases. The CDR3 length is 14 residues. J gave up 6 bases and V 1 base, and 5 bases lay outside the gene matches. The germline V gene has CDR1 SGHAT and CDR2 FQNNGV. CDR3 amino acids: CASSLARDRAEAFF. CDR3 bases: TGTGCCAGCAGCTTAGCCCGGGACAGAGCTGAAGCTTTCTTT.

This clonotype showed up many times. This chain connects TRBV7-3 to TRBJ2-3; D unclear. Deletions cut 1 base from V and 0 bases from J, with 8 bases between. Per the germline V gene, CDR1 is SGHTA and CDR2 is FQGTGA. The CDR3 has 15 residues. CDR3 in DNA: TGTGCCAGCAGCTTAATTCTAGGGAGCACAGATACGCAGTATTTT. Amino acids: CASSLILGSTDTQYF.

In this sample, this clonotype is medium-sized. V and J are TRBV12-3 or TRBV12-4 and TRBJ2-3, with D tentatively TRBD2 (5 bases). This CDR3 region has 15 residues. The V gene lost 6 bases and the J gene lost 0 bases, with 13 bases spanning the gap. In DNA form, the CDR3 reads TGTGCCAGCAGAAAACGGGGAGCTAGCACAGATACGCAGTATTTT. Amino acid sequence: CASRKRGASTDTQYF.